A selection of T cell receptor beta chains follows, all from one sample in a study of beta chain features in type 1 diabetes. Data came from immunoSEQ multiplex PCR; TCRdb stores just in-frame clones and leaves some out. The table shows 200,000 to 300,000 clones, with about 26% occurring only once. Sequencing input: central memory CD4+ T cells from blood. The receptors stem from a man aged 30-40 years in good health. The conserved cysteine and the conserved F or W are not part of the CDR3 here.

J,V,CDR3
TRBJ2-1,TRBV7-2,ASSLQPENEQF
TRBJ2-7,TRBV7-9,ASSSTGVEQY
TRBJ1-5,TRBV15,ATSRVRGNSNQPQH
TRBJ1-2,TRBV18,ASSEGAPDGYT
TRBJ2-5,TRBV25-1,ASTGAEIRETQY
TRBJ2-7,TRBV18,ASTPGASGIGAQY
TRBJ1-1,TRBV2,AVQRDATPEAF
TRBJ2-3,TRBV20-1,SAYSTDTQY
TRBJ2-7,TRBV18,ASSTQGAPPHEQY
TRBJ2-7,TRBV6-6,ASSYSGTGDHEQY
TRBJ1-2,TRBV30,AWSPGQGFYGYT
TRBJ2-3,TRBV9,ASSLGLAGTDTQY
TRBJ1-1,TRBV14,ASSQGFDMNTEAF
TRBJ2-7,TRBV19,ASSIGTSYEQY
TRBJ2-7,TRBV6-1,ASTDRWPSYEQY
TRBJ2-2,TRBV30,AWSNPGHMGTQNTGELF
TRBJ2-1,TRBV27,ASSGGTSGNNEQF
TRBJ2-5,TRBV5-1,ASSLLGRAGGETQY
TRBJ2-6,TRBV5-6,ASSLIRTGGAAGANVLT
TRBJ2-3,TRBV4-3,ASSQDLRSTDTQY
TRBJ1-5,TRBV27,ASSIWGGGPQH
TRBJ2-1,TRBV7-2,ASSSSSGSLNEQF
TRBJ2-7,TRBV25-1,ASSDRQGNSYEQY
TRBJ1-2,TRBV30,AWSVPPLPYGYT
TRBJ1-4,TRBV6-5,ASRGQGSEKLF
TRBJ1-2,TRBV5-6,ASSASGTEYGYT
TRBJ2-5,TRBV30,AWSARALTQY
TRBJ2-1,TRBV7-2,ASSHGSTSGAHNEQF
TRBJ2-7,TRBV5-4,ASSPRQALGEQY
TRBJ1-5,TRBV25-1,ASRGQGTGQPQH
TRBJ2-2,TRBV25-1,ASSSGLANTGELF
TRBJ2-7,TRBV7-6,ASSLEEGFSYEQY
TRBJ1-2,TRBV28,ASSLQVNYGYT
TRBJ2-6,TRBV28,ASSLLGRTGDGANVLT
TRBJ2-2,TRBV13,ASSAGLAGYTGELF
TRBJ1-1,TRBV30,AWSATIEAF
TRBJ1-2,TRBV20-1,RPPESHGYT
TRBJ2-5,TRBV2,ASSDLGLETQY
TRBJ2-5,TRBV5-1,ASSLGRVAAWAETQY
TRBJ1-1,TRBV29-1,SAAGATNTEAF
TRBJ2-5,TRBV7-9,ASSLVRGEGETQY
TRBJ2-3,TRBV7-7,ASSLGVSNTDTQY
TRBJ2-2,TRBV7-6,ASSSRDPTGELF
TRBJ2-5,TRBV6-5,ASSIAGGPRETQY
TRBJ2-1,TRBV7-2,ASSSTGLAGGYNEQF
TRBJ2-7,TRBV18,ASSPGSGRIYEQY
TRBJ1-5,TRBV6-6,ASRPTLNQPQH
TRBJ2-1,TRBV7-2,ASSLVGNEQF